These 27 T cell receptor beta chains came from one sample sequenced in a study of blood T cells in healthy people across ages. Primers used in a second PCR of roughly 7 to 11 cycles were a sample-barcoded 5' primer and a J-beta primer mix. Each CDR3 protein is one row after TCRdb ran MiXCR on the 5' RACE reads. The sample has roughly 1,300,000 distinct CDR3 sequences, roughly 59% seen once; the top ten hold roughly 7%. Sequenced material: blood. These receptors came from a man aged 18 to 29 in good health.

The chain is built from TRBV7-2 and TRBJ2-3; D is unresolved. This CDR3 spans 13 amino acids. Germline V lookup: CDR1 SGHTA, CDR2 FQGNSA. V lost 7 bases and J 3 bases, leaving 11 bases between the germline ends. CDR3 DNA: TGTGCCAGCATCGAGGACGAAACAGATACGCAGTATTTT. This encodes CASIEDETDTQYF.

This clonotype occurred many times. The chain recombines TRBV4-1 with TRBJ2-1, with D possibly TRBD2 on 5 matching bases. V lost 0 bases to trimming and J lost 8 bases, with 11 bases between them. Germline CDR1 reads MGHRA; CDR2 reads YSYEKL. CDR3 length: 14 residues. This CDR3 is CASSQELELHEQFF. In DNA form, the CDR3 reads TGCGCCAGCAGCCAAGAACTAGAGCTTCATGAGCAGTTCTTC.

The rearrangement joins TRBV10-3 to TRBJ2-1, with TRBD2 as a possible D gene (7 bases). Trimming took off 6 bases at V and 0 bases at J, with 15 bases between the two ends. CDR1 is ENHRY and CDR2 is SYGVKD in the germline V gene. The CDR3 is 16 residues long. CDR3 loop: CAISKAGEGSYNEQFF. CDR3 DNA sequence: TGTGCCATCAGCAAGGCAGGGGAGGGCTCCTACAATGAGCAGTTCTTC.

J is TRBJ1-1 and V is TRBV9; tentatively, D is TRBD1 (6 bases). Germline lookup yields CDR1 SGDLS and CDR2 YYNGEE. The V end was cut by 2 bases, the J end by 5 bases, with 19 bases between. This CDR3 is built from 16 residues. The CDR3 reads CASSVSGTGAGTEAFF. DNA for the CDR3: TGTGCCAGCAGCGTTAGTGGGACGGGGGCAGGTACTGAAGCTTTCTTT.

This clonotype was counted between two and nine times. The chain combines TRBV12-3 or TRBV12-4 with TRBJ2-4, with D unresolved. The CDR3 has 13 residues. V was clipped by 2 bases and J by 6 bases, with 8 bases between them. The CDR3 loop reads CASSLSSINIQYF. The CDR3 DNA reads TGTGCCAGCAGTTTAAGTAGTATAAACATTCAGTACTTC.

V and J are TRBV5-1 and TRBJ2-5; TRBD2 aligns across 9 bases. The V and J ends lost 1 base and 2 bases, in that order; junction bases with no gene match: 9. This CDR3 is built from 17 residues. Germline assignment: CDR1 SGHRS and CDR2 YFSETQ. In nucleotides, the CDR3 is TGCGCCAGCAGCTTGTCACTAGCGGGCGTGATACAAGAGACCCAGTACTTC. Protein product: CASSLSLAGVIQETQYF.

V and J are TRBV29-1 and TRBJ1-1; 7 bases agree with TRBD1. The germline gives CDR1 SQVTM, CDR2 ANQGSEA. Trimming removed 0 bases from V and 0 bases from J; junction bases left unmatched: 10. CDR3 length: 17 residues. In DNA form, the CDR3 reads TGCAGCGTTGAAGAGGGGTCGACAGGGTGGGTGAACACTGAAGCTTTCTTT. This gives the protein CSVEEGSTGWVNTEAFF.

This rearrangement joins TRBV10-1 to TRBJ2-7; tentatively, D is TRBD1 (6 bases). Germline V gene sequence: CDR1 WNHNN, CDR2 SYGVQD (reference sequence). The length of the CDR3 is 14 residues. Deletions cut 3 bases from V and 0 bases from J, with 9 bases between. CDR3: CASSDSGVSYEQYF. The CDR3 DNA is TGCGCCAGCAGTGATTCAGGGGTCTCCTACGAGCAGTACTTC.

The chain carries TRBV7-2 and TRBJ1-2; D is possibly TRBD1 (5 bases). Germline V gives CDR1 SGHTA, CDR2 FQGNSA. The V end lost 2 bases, the J end lost 5 bases, and 15 bases lay between the germline ends. The CDR3 loop spans 15 amino acids. This chain's CDR3 is CASSLNRGSGYGYTF. DNA of the CDR3: TGTGCCAGCAGCTTAAACCGGGGCTCCGGATATGGCTACACCTTC. The whole variable domain, filled in from reference TRBV7-2 and TRBJ1-2, reads GAGVSQSPSNKVTEKGKDVELRCDPISGHTALYWYRQSLGQGLEFLIYFQGNSAPDKSGLPSDRFSAERTGGSVSTLTIQRTQQEDSAVYLCASSLNRGSGYGYTFGSGTRLTVV.

The chain carries TRBV7-2 and TRBJ2-1, with 9 bases aligning to TRBD1. Trimming cost V 4 bases and J 7 bases; bases outside gene matches: 8. The germline CDR1 and CDR2 sequences are SGHTA and FQGNSA. CDR3 length: 15 amino acids. DNA for the CDR3: TGTGCCAGCAGCTATTTAACAGGGGGCGAAAATGAGCAGTTCTTC. Translated, it gives CASSYLTGGENEQFF. Supplemented by reference TRBV7-2 and TRBJ2-1, the full variable domain reads GAGVSQSPSNKVTEKGKDVELRCDPISGHTALYWYRQSLGQGLEFLIYFQGNSAPDKSGLPSDRFSAERTGGSVSTLTIQRTQQEDSAVYLCASSYLTGGENEQFFGPGTRLTVL.

The chain combines TRBV7-6 with TRBJ1-1; D might be TRBD1 (5 bases). The V gene lost 4 bases and the J gene lost 0 bases, with 12 bases spanning the gap. The CDR3 has 15 residues. Germline lookup yields CDR1 SGHVS and CDR2 FNYEAQ. In DNA form, the CDR3 reads TGTGCCAGCAGCTGGGGGATGGGTCTGAACACTGAAGCTTTCTTT. As protein: CASSWGMGLNTEAFF.

The rearrangement links TRBV2 to TRBJ1-1; TRBD1 is a possible D gene (5 bases). In germline, CDR1 is SNHLY, CDR2 FYNNEI. This CDR3 has 16 residues. Trimming left V 7 bases short and J 2 bases short, with 20 bases between. DNA of the CDR3: TGTGCCAGCACCTCTTGGTATACGGGGCGAAACACTGAAGCTTTCTTT. Residues: CASTSWYTGRNTEAFF.

V is TRBV7-8 and J is TRBJ2-3; D might be TRBD1 or TRBD2, each matching 5 bases. The CDR3 spans 15 residues. V was trimmed by 5 bases and J by 7 bases, leaving 19 bases between them. Germline V CDR1 and CDR2: SGHVS, FQNEAQ. CDR3 bases: TGTGCCAGCAGCCGAGAGGGGACGACTGGGAATACGCAGTATTTT. Its translation: CASSREGTTGNTQYF.

The chain has TRBV2 and TRBJ2-2; the D gene is possibly TRBD1 (7 bases). The length of the CDR3 is 16 residues. V lost 6 bases, J lost 7 bases, and 21 bases lay in between. Looked up from germline, CDR1 is SNHLY and CDR2 is FYNNEI. This CDR3 reads CASRARAGGKDGELFF. The CDR3 DNA sequence: TGTGCCAGCAGAGCACGTGCAGGGGGGAAGGACGGGGAGCTGTTTTTT.

The genes are TRBV12-3 or TRBV12-4 and TRBJ2-7; D is ambiguous. V gave up 8 bases and J gave up 1 base, with 9 bases separating them. CDR3 length: 12 amino acids. The CDR3 sequence is CASQDPSYEQYF. In DNA form, the CDR3 reads TGTGCCAGCCAGGACCCTTCCTACGAGCAGTACTTC.

The table lists this clonotype with a few counts. The V call is TRBV4-2, the J call TRBJ2-1; D is undetermined. V lost 4 bases to trimming and J lost 3 bases, with 10 bases between them. The CDR3 spans 14 residues. Germline V gene data show CDR1 as LGHNA and CDR2 as YNFKEQ. The CDR3 region has the DNA TGTGCCAGCAGCCTGACCTACAGCTACAATGAGCAGTTCTTC. It yields the protein CASSLTYSYNEQFF.

There are a few counts of this clonotype. This chain links TRBV7-8 with TRBJ1-4; possibly TRBD1 for D (5 bases). The CDR3 totals 15 residues. The germline gives CDR1 SGHVS, CDR2 FQNEAQ. V was pared by 5 bases and J by 5 bases, with 15 bases between. The CDR3 region is CASSQPPDTNEKLFF. The CDR3 nucleotides are TGTGCCAGCAGCCAACCACCGGACACAAATGAAAAACTGTTTTTT.

In DNA form, the CDR3 reads TGCAGTGCTGAGCGGGGGGAGGGAGAGACCCAGTACTTC. This codes for CSAERGEGETQYF. The chain carries TRBV20-1 and TRBJ2-5; 9 nucleotides agree with TRBD2. This CDR3 has 13 amino acids. Germline CDR1 and CDR2: DFQATT and SNEGSKA (reference sequence). V lost 5 bases to trimming and J lost 4 bases; unmatched junction nucleotides: 5.

This clonotype was observed once. This chain uses TRBV28 with TRBJ2-4; D possibly uses TRBD1 or TRBD2 (6 bases each). V was pared by 4 bases and J by 5 bases, with 18 bases between. This CDR3 has 16 residues. Germline V CDR1 and CDR2: MDHEN, SYDVKM. As DNA, the CDR3 is TGTGCCAGCAGTTCCCCCGGGTTTAGGGGGGAAAACATTCAGTACTTC. Translated: CASSSPGFRGENIQYF.

The rearrangement links TRBV20-1 to TRBJ2-7; 7 nucleotides align to TRBD1. V lost 2 bases, J lost 4 bases, and 11 bases stayed unmatched. This CDR3 spans 15 amino acids. Germline assignment: CDR1 DFQATT and CDR2 SNEGSKA (reference sequence). The CDR3 sequence: CSARNSRQGAYEQYF. The CDR3 DNA reads TGCAGTGCTAGAAATTCCCGACAGGGCGCGTACGAGCAGTACTTC.

This chain joins TRBV7-9 and TRBJ2-5; D is ambiguous. V lost 8 bases, J lost 5 bases, and 15 bases lay in between. Germline CDR1 and CDR2: SEHNR and FQNEAQ (reference sequence). There are 13 residues in the CDR3. CDR3 in amino acids: CASSVGRQETQYF. The CDR3 coding sequence is TGTGCCAGCTCCGTCGGGCGGCAGGAGACCCAGTACTTC.

The chain links TRBV7-8 to TRBJ2-2, with 8 bases matching TRBD2. The CDR3 runs to 17 residues. Losses at the gene ends were 2 bases for V and 8 bases for J; bases not matched to a gene: 13. Germline V lookup: CDR1 SGHVS, CDR2 FQNEAQ. CDR3 sequence: CASSLSDVGTSMGELFF. CDR3 DNA: TGTGCCAGCAGCTTATCCGACGTCGGGACTAGTATGGGGGAGCTGTTTTTT.

The V call is TRBV4-3, the J call TRBJ1-4; a possible D gene is TRBD1 (5 bases). The CDR3 is made up of 15 amino acids. Germline CDR1 is LGHNA and CDR2 is YSLEER. Deletions cut 0 bases from V and 8 bases from J, with 13 bases between. The CDR3 loop is CASSQDRESGEKLFF. CDR3 coding DNA: TGCGCCAGCAGCCAAGACAGGGAATCCGGGGAAAAACTGTTTTTT.

This chain uses TRBV3-1 with TRBJ1-1; D is unclear. The CDR3 runs to 13 residues. Trimming stripped 5 bases from V and 5 bases from J, with 12 bases between. Germline values: CDR1 LGHDT, CDR2 YNNKEL (reference sequence). The CDR3 is CASSKAQTTEAFF. DNA of the CDR3: TGTGCCAGCAGCAAAGCACAGACAACTGAAGCTTTCTTT. Variable domain in full (rest from reference TRBV3-1 and TRBJ1-1): DTAVSQTPKYLVTQMGNDKSIKCEQNLGHDTMYWYKQDSKKFLKIMFSYNNKELIINETVPNRFSPKSPDKAHLNLHINSLELGDSAVYFCASSKAQTTEAFFGQGTRLTVV.

The chain couples TRBV10-3 to TRBJ1-1, with 9 bases fitting TRBD1. This CDR3 contains 13 residues. Per germline, CDR1 ENHRY and CDR2 SYGVKD. The J segment lost 5 bases and the V segment lost 6 bases, leaving 4 bases of the junction unmatched. CDR3 coding DNA: TGTGCCATCAGGGACAGGGGCGGAACTGAAGCTTTCTTT. Its protein is CAIRDRGGTEAFF.

The genes are TRBV2 and TRBJ2-3, with D possibly being TRBD2 (5 bases). CDR1 and CDR2 from the germline V gene are SNHLY and FYNNEI. The CDR3 is 13 residues long. Trimming removed 10 bases at V and 2 bases at J, with 13 bases between. This CDR3 reads CATGLGLTDTQYF. CDR3 DNA: TGTGCCACCGGACTGGGTCTCACAGATACGCAGTATTTT.

The chain combines TRBV18 with TRBJ2-7; D is tentatively TRBD1 or TRBD2 (5 bases each). This CDR3 region has 15 residues. Germline CDR1 KGHSH, CDR2 LQKENI. V was shortened by 6 bases and J by 0 bases, with 15 bases between the two germline ends. DNA of the CDR3: TGTGCCAGCTCTCCAACCGGGACGGCCTCCTACGAGCAGTACTTC. It yields the protein CASSPTGTASYEQYF.